The clone carrying this T cell receptor (beta chain) was recorded a few times. This CDR3 region has 14 residues. Between the trimmed V and J ends, which lost 3 bases and 0 bases, there was a span of 8 bases. Germline CDR1 SNHLY, CDR2 FYNNEI. MiXCR, run by TCRdb on the RT-PCR reads, gives a single entry per CDR3 protein. The data contain about 680,000 distinct CDR3 sequences, over 12% of them singletons. The chain combines TRBV2 with TRBJ1-2, with D unclear. The source of this sequence is a female donor in good health, serving as a healthy control. The sequencing input was memory CD4+ T cells from blood. The CDR3 DNA follows: TGTGCCAGCAGTGACCGAGGAGCTAACTATGGCTACACCTTC. Translated: CASSDRGANYGYTF.